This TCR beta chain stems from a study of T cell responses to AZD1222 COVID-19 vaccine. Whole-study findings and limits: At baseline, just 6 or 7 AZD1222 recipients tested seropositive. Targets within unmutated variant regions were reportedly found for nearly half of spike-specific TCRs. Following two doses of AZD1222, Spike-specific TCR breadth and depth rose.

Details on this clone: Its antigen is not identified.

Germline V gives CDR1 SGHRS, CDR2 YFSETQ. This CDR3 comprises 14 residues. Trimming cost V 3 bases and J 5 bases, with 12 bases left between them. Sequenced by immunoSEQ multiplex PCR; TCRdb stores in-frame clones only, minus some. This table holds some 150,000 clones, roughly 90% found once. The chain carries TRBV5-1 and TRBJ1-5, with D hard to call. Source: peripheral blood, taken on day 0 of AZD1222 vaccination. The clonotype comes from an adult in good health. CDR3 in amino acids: CASSSRVGDQPQHF. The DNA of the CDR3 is TGCGCCAGCAGCTCCCGGGTGGGAGATCAGCCCCAGCATTTT.